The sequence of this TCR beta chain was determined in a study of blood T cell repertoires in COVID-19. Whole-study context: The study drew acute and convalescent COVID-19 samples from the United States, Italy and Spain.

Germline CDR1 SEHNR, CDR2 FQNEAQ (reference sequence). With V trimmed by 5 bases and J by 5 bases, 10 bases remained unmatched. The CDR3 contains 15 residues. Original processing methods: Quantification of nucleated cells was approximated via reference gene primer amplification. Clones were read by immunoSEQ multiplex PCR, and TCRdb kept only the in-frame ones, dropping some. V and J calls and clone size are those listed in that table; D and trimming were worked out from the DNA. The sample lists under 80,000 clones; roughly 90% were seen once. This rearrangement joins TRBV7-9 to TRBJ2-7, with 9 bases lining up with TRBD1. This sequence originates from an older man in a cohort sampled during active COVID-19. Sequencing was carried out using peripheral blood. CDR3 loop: CASSPKDRGLNEQYF. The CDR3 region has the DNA TGTGCCAGCAGCCCTAAAGACAGGGGGTTGAACGAGCAGTACTTC.